This TCR beta chain appears in the sequencing data of a study of immune cell composition in non-small cell lung cancer. Across the study: Tumours were mainly lung adenocarcinoma or squamous cell carcinoma.

On this clone itself: The target antigen is unknown.

The repertoire was sequenced with immunoSEQ multiplex PCR; TCRdb's copy has only in-frame clones and lacks some. Altogether 650 to 900 clones are present, 88% being singletons, with the ten largest covering 10% to 15%. Normal lung sampling was at least 3 cm from the tumour, as distant as possible. DNA was extracted from unsorted cell suspensions stored frozen. Per germline, CDR1 LGHNA and CDR2 YSLEER. The V end was cut by 4 bases, the J end by 7 bases, with 14 bases between. CDR3 length equals 14 residues. Study results and caveats: Clones >0.5% enriched in tumour were rarer in adenocarcinoma (roughly 35%) than squamous (approximately 80%).

The sequencing input was non-adjacent lung tissue. This sequence joins TRBV4-3 and TRBJ2-1, with D possibly matching TRBD2 (5 bases). The origin of this receptor is a human donor with non-small cell lung cancer. The CDR3 is CASSPGRTGNEQFF. The DNA for the CDR3 is TGCGCCAGCAGCCCAGGACGGACGGGGAATGAGCAGTTCTTC.